The sequence of this T cell receptor beta chain was determined in a study of blood T cell repertoires in COVID-19. Turning to the study itself: From the United States, Italy and Spain came samples of acute and convalescent COVID-19.

Source study methods: Amplification with reference gene primers provided the estimates of nucleated cell counts. TCRdb's copy holds only in-frame clones and misses some; the assay was immunoSEQ multiplex PCR. That table is the source of V, J and clone size, and D and trimming were worked out from the DNA. The sample lists 200,000 to 250,000 clones; 80% to 85% were seen once. Germline CDR1 LGHNA, CDR2 YNFKEQ. V dropped 6 bases and J dropped 2 bases, with 12 bases sitting between them. The CDR3 spans 14 residues. A few counts support this clone. This clonotype was sampled from a woman younger than 30 with acute or convalescent COVID-19. This chain connects TRBV4-2 to TRBJ2-3; tentatively, D is TRBD1 (6 bases). The specimen was peripheral blood. The CDR3 protein is CASSGPGDTDTQYF. In nucleotides, the CDR3 is TGTGCCAGCAGTGGGCCAGGGGACACAGATACGCAGTATTTT.